The 24 T cell receptor beta chains below come from one sample, sequenced in a study of blood T cell repertoires in COVID-19. Sequencing was performed with immunoSEQ multiplex PCR; in TCRdb, only in-frame clones are kept and a portion is missing. The table records 55,000 to 75,000 clones, around 80% of them present only once. The source material was peripheral blood. The receptor set was obtained from a man of 80 years or more with acute or convalescent COVID-19.

CDR3 DNA sequence: TGTGCCAGCAGCCCCCTAGCGGGGGGAGCCAACACCGGGGAGCTGTTTTTT. Translating it yields CASSPLAGGANTGELFF. The chain joins TRBV5-4 to TRBJ2-2, with 11 bases identical to TRBD2. Per germline, CDR1 SGHNT and CDR2 YYREEE (reference sequence). J was trimmed by 2 bases and V by 4 bases; bases with no gene match: 7. The CDR3 is 17 amino acids.

The chain recombines TRBV7-2 with TRBJ2-3, with 11 bases lining up with TRBD2. The trim removed 5 bases at V and 4 bases at J, leaving 8 bases unmatched. Germline V gene sequence: CDR1 SGHTA, CDR2 FQGNSA. CDR3 size: 16 residues. CDR3 bases: TGTGCCAGCAGCCGTATACGTAGCGGGGGGGCAGATACGCAGTATTTT. The encoded protein is CASSRIRSGGADTQYF.

The rearrangement joins TRBV2 to TRBJ1-4, with D possibly matching TRBD1 (6 bases). The germline V gene encodes CDR1 SNHLY and CDR2 FYNNEI. Trimming took off 6 bases at V and 5 bases at J, with 19 bases between the two ends. The CDR3 contains 16 residues. For the CDR3, the DNA is TGTGCCAGCAGCCAGCCCCCGGGGGGCCAAAATGAAAAACTGTTTTTT. It translates to CASSQPPGGQNEKLFF.

The CDR3 DNA sequence: TGTGCCGCGGCCCCGGGCGGCGGGGGGACCCAGTACTTC. Amino acids: CAAAPGGGGTQYF. V gene TRBV27 combines with J gene TRBJ2-5; TRBD2 agrees at 7 bases. The J segment lost 7 bases and the V segment lost 11 bases, leaving 13 bases of the junction unmatched. Germline V lookup: CDR1 MNHEY, CDR2 SMNVEV (reference sequence). This CDR3 is built from 13 residues.

CDR3 DNA: TGTGCCAGCAGTTACTCGCGGACATCGTTCCGGGATACGCAGTATTTT. Amino acids: CASSYSRTSFRDTQYF. V gene TRBV6-2 or TRBV6-3 combines with J gene TRBJ2-3; the D gene is possibly TRBD1 (5 bases). V was shortened by 0 bases and J by 6 bases, with 16 bases between the two germline ends. The CDR3 has 16 amino acids. Germline assignment: CDR1 MNHEY and CDR2 SVGEGT.

The chain employs TRBV27 and TRBJ2-3, with D maybe TRBD1 (5 bases). Trimming pared 5 bases from V and 1 base from J, leaving 10 bases between. The CDR3 covers 14 residues. Germline V gene lookup returns CDR1 MNHEY and CDR2 SMNVEV (reference sequence). The CDR3 reads CASSSQGRTDTQYF. The CDR3 nucleotides are TGTGCCAGCAGTAGCCAGGGCCGCACAGATACGCAGTATTTT.

This clone was picked up a small number of times. The chain links TRBV6-5 to TRBJ1-2; tentative D call: TRBD1 (5 bases). Trimming shortened V by 0 bases and J by 7 bases, and 15 bases separated the two germline ends. CDR3 length equals 15 residues. From germline, CDR1 is MNHEY and CDR2 SVGAGI. The CDR3 DNA sequence: TGTGCCAGCAGTTACTCGAACAGGCCCGGTGGTGGCTACACCTTC. This codes for CASSYSNRPGGGYTF.

The rearrangement links TRBV5-1 to TRBJ1-6; D is uncertain. Germline CDR1 is SGHRS and CDR2 is YFSETQ. The CDR3 length is 16 residues. Trimming shortened V by 0 bases and J by 0 bases, and 7 bases separated the two germline ends. CDR3 coding DNA: TGCGCCAGCAGCTTGGACCCTAGCTCCTATAATTCACCCCTCCACTTT. Translation: CASSLDPSSYNSPLHF.

This clone appeared a single time. V gene TRBV4-3 combines with J gene TRBJ2-2; D is uncertain. Germline V gene data show CDR1 as LGHNA and CDR2 as YSLEER. V lost 1 base, J lost 4 bases, and 10 bases lay in between. The CDR3 consists of 15 residues. The CDR3 here is CASSQVSPRTGELFF. Here the CDR3 DNA reads TGCGCCAGCAGCCAAGTAAGCCCTCGCACCGGGGAGCTGTTTTTT.

The gene calls are TRBV7-2 and TRBJ2-7, with unresolved D. Germline V gene sequence: CDR1 SGHTA, CDR2 FQGNSA. CDR3 length: 13 amino acids. With 8 bases removed from V and 0 bases from J, the gap between germline ends came to 11 bases. The CDR3 protein is CASSPRGSYEQYF. The CDR3 nucleotides are TGTGCCAGCTCCCCTAGAGGCTCCTACGAGCAGTACTTC. The entire variable domain, with the rest obtained from reference TRBV7-2 and TRBJ2-7, is as follows: GAGVSQSPSNKVTEKGKDVELRCDPISGHTALYWYRQSLGQGLEFLIYFQGNSAPDKSGLPSDRFSAERTGGSVSTLTIQRTQQEDSAVYLCASSPRGSYEQYFGPGTRLTVT.

The rearrangement joins TRBV19 to TRBJ2-2; 7 bases agree with TRBD1. This CDR3 is 15 amino acids long. The germline V gene encodes CDR1 LNHDA and CDR2 SQIVND (reference sequence). The V gene end was trimmed by 2 bases and the J gene end by 1 base; junction bases not matched to a gene: 1. CDR3 protein: CASSINRGNTGELFF. The CDR3 bases are TGTGCCAGTAGTATAAACAGGGGGAACACCGGGGAGCTGTTTTTT.

This clone was seen once. J is TRBJ2-7 and V is TRBV10-3, with TRBD2 matching 10 bases. V gave up 5 bases and J gave up 2 bases; unmatched junction bases: 6. There are 15 residues in the CDR3. Germline CDR1 and CDR2: ENHRY and SYGVKD. The CDR3 coding sequence is TGTGCCATCAGTAGAGCGGGAGGGGCGACCTACGAGCAGTACTTC. Translation gives CAISRAGGATYEQYF.

This sequence joins TRBV7-2 and TRBJ1-1; D not resolved. CDR1 is SGHTA, CDR2 FQGNSA, per germline. The CDR3 has 14 residues. Trimming shortened V by 1 base and J by 7 bases, and 13 bases separated the two germline ends. The chain's CDR3 is CASSLEANRGEAFF. CDR3 nucleotide sequence: TGTGCCAGCAGCTTAGAGGCAAATCGGGGTGAAGCTTTCTTT.

This clone was picked up one time. This sequence joins TRBV29-1 and TRBJ1-4; perhaps TRBD1 as D (5 bases). The CDR3 sequence is 13 residues long. V shed 6 bases and J shed 8 bases, with 16 bases lying between them. Per the germline V gene, CDR1 is SQVTM and CDR2 is ANQGSEA. The CDR3 reads CSVQDPGGEKLFF. The CDR3, as DNA: TGCAGCGTGCAGGATCCCGGGGGGGAAAAACTGTTTTTT.

This clone was detected only a few times. Written as DNA, the CDR3 is TGTGCCTGGGAGAGGAACACTGAAGCTTTCTTT. It is translated as CAWERNTEAFF. This chain joins TRBV30 and TRBJ1-1; D is uncertain. The germline CDR1 and CDR2 sequences are GTSNPN and SVGIG (reference sequence). The CDR3 loop spans 11 amino acids. V lost 5 bases, J lost 1 base, and 5 bases lay in between.

This sequence joins TRBV4-2 and TRBJ1-2; 10 bases map to TRBD1. Per the germline V gene, CDR1 is LGHNA and CDR2 is YNFKEQ. Trimming at V came to 0 bases and at J to 8 bases, leaving 3 bases not matched to a gene. The length of the CDR3 is 14 residues. Written as DNA, the CDR3 is TGTGCCAGCAGCCAAGATACGGACAGGGGGGGCTACACCTTC. This translates into CASSQDTDRGGYTF.

The chain links TRBV19 to TRBJ1-1, with 9 bases identical to TRBD1. The length of the CDR3 is 17 residues. Unmatched junction bases numbered 12, after V lost 7 bases and J lost 0 bases. Looked up from germline, CDR1 is LNHDA and CDR2 is SQIVND (reference sequence). The CDR3 DNA reads TGTGCCAGTACCCGGGGACAGGGCCAAAGTATGAACACTGAAGCTTTCTTT. Translation: CASTRGQGQSMNTEAFF. The variable domain in full, with the rest retrieved from reference TRBV19 and TRBJ1-1, is DGGITQSPKYLFRKEGQNVTLSCEQNLNHDAMYWYRQDPGQGLRLIYYSQIVNDFQKGDIAEGYSVSREKKESFPLTVTSAQKNPTAFYLCASTRGQGQSMNTEAFFGQGTRLTVV.

This chain uses TRBV5-6 with TRBJ2-1; unclear D gene. The CDR3 is 13 amino acids. Trimming removed 1 base at V and 7 bases at J, with 9 bases between. Germline-derived CDR1 and CDR2 are SGHDT and YYEEEE. DNA of the CDR3: TGTGCCAGCAGCTTGTCGGGTACGAATGAGCAGTTCTTC. It codes for CASSLSGTNEQFF.

In its sample, this clone was seen a few times. This chain links TRBV2 with TRBJ1-5; no definite D call. Germline V gene sequence: CDR1 SNHLY, CDR2 FYNNEI. This CDR3 has 14 residues. With 4 bases removed from V and 2 bases from J, the gap between germline ends came to 9 bases. The CDR3 loop reads CASSGPGGNQPQHF. CDR3 sequence (DNA): TGTGCCAGCAGTGGCCCGGGTGGCAATCAGCCCCAGCATTTT.

The rearrangement links TRBV10-3 to TRBJ1-2; no clear D gene. Germline CDR1 reads ENHRY; CDR2 reads SYGVKD. Trimming took 8 bases from V and 1 from J, leaving 14 bases between them. The CDR3 has 14 amino acids. This CDR3 reads CAIPASGGNYGYTF. Written as DNA, the CDR3 is TGTGCCATCCCGGCCTCGGGAGGTAACTATGGCTACACCTTC.

The rearrangement uses TRBV5-6 and TRBJ2-7; the match to TRBD1 covers 8 bases. The length of the CDR3 is 15 residues. V shed 2 bases and J 5 bases; nucleotides not matched to a gene: 9. Germline V gene sequence: CDR1 SGHDT, CDR2 YYEEEE. The CDR3 sequence is CASSFPPGQVHEQYF. The CDR3 DNA reads TGTGCCAGCAGCTTCCCCCCGGGACAGGTTCACGAGCAGTACTTC.

This clone was counted once. The chain uses TRBV5-6 and TRBJ2-5, with D unclear. Trimming left V 1 base short and J 2 bases short, with 9 bases between. Germline V lookup: CDR1 SGHDT, CDR2 YYEEEE. The CDR3 runs to 14 residues. The DNA of the CDR3 is TGTGCCAGCAGCTTGCCAGGTATTCAAGAGACCCAGTACTTC. This encodes CASSLPGIQETQYF.

The chain links TRBV28 to TRBJ1-5; 7 nucleotides line up with TRBD1. V was pared by 5 bases and J by 7 bases, with 8 bases of the junction left unmatched. Germline V gives CDR1 MDHEN, CDR2 SYDVKM. The CDR3 has 14 residues. The CDR3 bases are TGTGCCAGCAGTAACAGGGGTTCTAACCAGCCCCAGCATTTT. Its translation: CASSNRGSNQPQHF. Together with reference TRBV28 and TRBJ1-5, the CDR3 gives the full variable domain: DVKVTQSSRYLVKRTGEKVFLECVQDMDHENMFWYRQDPGLGLRLIYFSYDVKMKEKGDIPEGYSVSREKKERFSLILESASTNQTSMYLCASSNRGSNQPQHFGDGTRLSIL.

V and J are TRBV9 and TRBJ2-1, with TRBD2 as a possible D gene (5 bases). V was clipped by 2 bases and J by 7 bases, with 13 bases between them. The CDR3 has 14 amino acids. Per the germline V gene, CDR1 is SGDLS and CDR2 is YYNGEE. CDR3 region: CASSVGRSANEQFF. The CDR3, as DNA: TGTGCCAGCAGCGTTGGGAGATCCGCTAATGAGCAGTTCTTC.